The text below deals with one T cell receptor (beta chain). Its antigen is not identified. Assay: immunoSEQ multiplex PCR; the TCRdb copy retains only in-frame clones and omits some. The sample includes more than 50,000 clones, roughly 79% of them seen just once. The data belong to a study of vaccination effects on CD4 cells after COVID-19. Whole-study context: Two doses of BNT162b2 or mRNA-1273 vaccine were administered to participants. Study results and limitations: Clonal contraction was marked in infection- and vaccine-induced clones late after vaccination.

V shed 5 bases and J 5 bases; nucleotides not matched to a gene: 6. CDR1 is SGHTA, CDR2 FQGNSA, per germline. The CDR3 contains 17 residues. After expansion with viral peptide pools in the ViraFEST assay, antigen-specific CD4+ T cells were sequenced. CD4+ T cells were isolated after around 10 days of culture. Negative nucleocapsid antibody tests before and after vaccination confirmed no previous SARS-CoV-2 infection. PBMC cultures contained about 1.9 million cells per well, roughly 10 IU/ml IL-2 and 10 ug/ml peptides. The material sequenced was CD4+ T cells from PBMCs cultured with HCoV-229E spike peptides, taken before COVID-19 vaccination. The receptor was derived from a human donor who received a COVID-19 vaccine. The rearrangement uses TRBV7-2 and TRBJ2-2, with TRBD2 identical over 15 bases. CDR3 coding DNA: TGTGCCAGCAGCCCACCGGGACTAGCGGGGGGAACCGGGGAGCTGTTTTTT. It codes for CASSPPGLAGGTGELFF.